Presented here are 20 T cell receptor beta chains from one specimen sequenced in a study of breast tumors, draining lymph nodes, adjacent tissues. TCRdb called the multiplex PCR reads again in MiXCR, with one record for every CDR3 protein. The repertoire consists of around 230,000 distinct CDR3 sequences, with about 30% occurring once and the leading ten covering 1.1% to 1.5%. Breast cancer patients provided tissue from their axillary draining lymph nodes. Material: axillary lymph node tissue. All receptors derive from a female donor with breast cancer. Some clones in this sample may be carry-over from other donors' samples.

This clonotype showed up many times. Compared with germline, one end of the junction differs, possibly owing to a read error. V gene TRBV20-1 combines with J gene TRBJ2-5; D possibly matches TRBD1 or TRBD2 (5 bases each). The CDR3 is 11 amino acids. Germline V gene data show CDR1 as DFQATT and CDR2 as SNEGSKA (reference sequence). This CDR3 is CSGAVQETQSF. CDR3 coding DNA: TGCAGCGGGGCAGTCCAAGAGACCCAGTCCTTC.

CDR3 amino acids: CASSLRGGQFF. In DNA form, the CDR3 reads TGTGCCAGCAGCTTACGTGGGGGGCAGTTCTTC. The chain has TRBV11-3 and TRBJ2-1; the D gene could be TRBD1 or TRBD2 (5 bases each). Germline values: CDR1 SGHNT, CDR2 YENEEA. V dropped 2 bases and J dropped 12 bases, with 8 bases sitting between them. The CDR3 is made up of 11 amino acids.

For this clonotype: One end of the junction does not line up with germline, which may come from a read error. This chain links TRBV11-3 with TRBJ2-2; the match to TRBD2 covers 7 bases. CDR1 and CDR2 (germline): SGHNT, YENEEA. The CDR3 sequence is 14 residues long. The CDR3 here is CASSLAGAAGELLF. CDR3 DNA sequence: TGTGCCAGCAGCTTGGCGGGAGCTGCCGGGGAGCTGCTTTTT.

This clonotype came up many times. The chain links TRBV2 to TRBJ1-6, with no clear D. The V gene's germline CDR1 is SNHLY and CDR2 FYNNEI. The CDR3 contains 15 residues. Trimming took 9 bases from V and 0 from J, leaving 12 bases between them. The CDR3 bases are TGTGCCAGGGGGAACAGCCCCTCCTATAATTCACCCCTCCACTTT. It is translated as CARGNSPSYNSPLHF.

This clonotype has at least ten counts. The chain uses TRBV7-8 and TRBJ2-1; tentative D call: TRBD2 (5 bases). CDR1 is SGHVS and CDR2 is FQNEAQ in the germline V gene. The CDR3 is 18 amino acids. Trimming shortened V by 3 bases and J by 2 bases, and 20 bases separated the two germline ends. CDR3 nucleotides: TGTGCCAGCAGCTTCGACGGACTTTCCCGAAAAGCCTACAATGAGCAGTTCTTC. It translates to CASSFDGLSRKAYNEQFF.

This sequence joins TRBV20-1 and TRBJ2-5, with TRBD2 identical over 11 bases. The CDR3 loop spans 19 amino acids. The germline gives CDR1 DFQATT, CDR2 SNEGSKA (reference sequence). Unmatched junction bases numbered 18, after V lost 1 base and J lost 5 bases. The CDR3 loop reads CSARGGTSGRSNTGETQYF. CDR3 in DNA: TGCAGTGCTAGAGGAGGGACTAGCGGCCGATCGAACACCGGGGAGACCCAGTACTTC.

This clonotype was seen once. Without the conserved terminal phenylalanine or tryptophan, this CDR3 likely stems from a read error. The J gene is TRBJ2-1, the V gene TRBV20-1, with 12 nucleotides matching TRBD2. Germline CDR1 DFQATT, CDR2 SNEGSKA (reference sequence). There are 17 residues in the CDR3. CDR3 sequence (DNA): TGCAGCGCTAGAGCTAGCGGGAGGGCATTTGGGTACAATGAGCAGTTCTGC. Translating it yields CSARASGRAFGYNEQFC.

This clonotype was seen repeatedly, ten times or more. CDR3 sequence reads: CASSDTDSNQPQHF. The CDR3 DNA reads as TGTGCCAGCAGTGACACGGATAGCAATCAGCCCCAGCATTTT. J is TRBJ1-5 and V is TRBV6-2 or TRBV6-3, with unresolved D. CDR1 is MNHEY and CDR2 is SVGEGT in the germline V gene. The germline V and J ends were trimmed by 5 bases and 0 bases, with 8 bases remaining between them. The CDR3 runs to 14 residues.

This clonotype was seen at least ten times. The chain links TRBV5-1 to TRBJ2-1; D is perhaps TRBD1 (6 bases). Germline CDR1 is SGHRS and CDR2 is YFSETQ. This CDR3 is 14 amino acids long. Trimming stripped 0 bases from V and 3 bases from J, with 7 bases between. CDR3 protein: CASSLGQVYNEQFF. The CDR3 DNA reads as TGCGCCAGCAGCTTGGGACAGGTCTACAATGAGCAGTTCTTC.

This clonotype has ten or more counts. The chain links TRBV12-3 or TRBV12-4 to TRBJ1-5; TRBD1 matches at 8 bases. V was pared by 6 bases and J by 0 bases, with 7 bases of the junction left unmatched. This CDR3 is 16 amino acids long. The DNA for the CDR3 is TGTGCCAGCAGGGGGACAGGAAGTAATAGCAATCAGCCCCAGCATTTT. This gives the protein CASRGTGSNSNQPQHF.

This clonotype was counted ten times or more. This chain links TRBV20-1 with TRBJ1-2; D unclear. The CDR3 runs to 10 residues. V was pared by 0 bases and J by 8 bases, with 4 bases between. The germline gives CDR1 DFQATT, CDR2 SNEGSKA (reference sequence). The CDR3 DNA reads TGCAGTGCTAGAGATCGGGGCTACACCTTC. Its protein is CSARDRGYTF.

In this sample, this clonotype turned up many times. The rearrangement links TRBV24-1 to TRBJ2-7; 7 bases are shared with TRBD1. V trimming: 4 bases; J trimming: 7 bases; junction bases outside the gene matches: 6. Germline V gene lookup returns CDR1 KGHDR and CDR2 SFDVKD. This CDR3 contains 13 residues. CDR3 bases: TGTGCCACCAGTGAAGTCCCAGGGGGTGAGCAGTACTTC. Protein product: CATSEVPGGEQYF.

V usage is TRBV2 and J usage is TRBJ2-7; possible D gene TRBD1, 5 bases. CDR3 length: 16 residues. Trimming pared 4 bases from V and 3 bases from J, leaving 19 bases between. The germline gives CDR1 SNHLY, CDR2 FYNNEI. CDR3 sequence reads: CASSAREAGSNYEQYF. CDR3 bases: TGTGCCAGCAGTGCTAGAGAGGCAGGGTCCAACTACGAGCAGTACTTC. The full variable domain, with the rest looked up from reference TRBV2 and TRBJ2-7, is EPEVTQTPSHQVTQMGQEVILRCVPISNHLYFYWYRQILGQKVEFLVSFYNNEISEKSEIFDDQFSVERPDGSNFTLKIRSTKLEDSAMYFCASSAREAGSNYEQYFGPGTRLTVT.

The V and J genes are TRBV9 and TRBJ2-3, with TRBD2 identical over 8 bases. The CDR3 consists of 15 residues. V lost 1 base to trimming and J lost 4 bases; unmatched junction nucleotides: 5. Germline loops: CDR1 SGDLS, CDR2 YYNGEE. The CDR3 here is CASSVQGLVSDTQYF. In nucleotides, the CDR3 is TGTGCCAGCAGCGTACAGGGACTAGTATCAGATACGCAGTATTTT.

The V gene is TRBV30, the J gene TRBJ1-3; D unclear. The length of the CDR3 is 13 residues. Germline V gene lookup returns CDR1 GTSNPN and CDR2 SVGIG (reference sequence). The V and J ends lost 3 bases and 3 bases respectively, with 9 bases between them. CDR3 in DNA: TGTGCCTGGAGGGGGAACATTGGAAACACCATATATTTT. Residues: CAWRGNIGNTIYF. Looking up the rest from reference TRBV30 and TRBJ1-3 gives the full variable domain: SQTIHQWPATLVQPVGSPLSLECTVEGTSNPNLYWYRQAAGRGLQLLFYSVGIGQISSEVPQNLSASRPQDRQFILSSKKLLLSDSGFYLCAWRGNIGNTIYFGEGSWLTVV.

To note about this clonotype: Because it lacks the conserved phenylalanine or tryptophan at the end, this CDR3 is likely a read error. This chain joins TRBV7-6 and TRBJ2-3; 8 bases agree with TRBD1. This CDR3 is built from 15 residues. Germline loops: CDR1 SGHVS, CDR2 FNYEAQ. Trimming removed 5 bases from V and 6 bases from J; junction bases left unmatched: 10. The CDR3 DNA reads as TGTGCCAGCAGCCCTCGGACAGGGATTGTTGATACGCAGTATCCT. Protein sequence: CASSPRTGIVDTQYP.

As for this clonotype: It may be a read error: a sequence one base away is much more abundant. The chain joins TRBV5-5 to TRBJ2-1; TRBD1 matches at 7 bases. The length of the CDR3 is 14 residues. In germline, CDR1 is SGHKS, CDR2 YYEKEE (reference sequence). After removal of 4 bases from V and 8 bases from J, the junction contained 9 bases not matched to a gene. The CDR3 sequence: CASSTGQAVYEQFF. The DNA for the CDR3 is TGTGCCAGCAGCACCGGACAGGCCGTGTATGAGCAGTTCTTC.

This clonotype appeared many times. The rearrangement links TRBV6-5 to TRBJ1-5; no clear D. The V end lost 6 bases, the J end lost 0 bases, and 12 bases lay between the germline ends. The CDR3 is made up of 15 amino acids. The germline gives CDR1 MNHEY, CDR2 SVGAGI. This chain's CDR3 is CASREGPYSNQPQHF. CDR3 nucleotides: TGTGCCAGCAGAGAGGGCCCGTATAGCAATCAGCCCCAGCATTTT.

The V gene is TRBV6-1, the J gene TRBJ1-5; D unclear. Germline V CDR1 and CDR2: MNHNS, SASEGT. Trimming left V 4 bases short and J 0 bases short, with 4 bases between. The CDR3 sequence is 13 residues long. The CDR3 DNA follows: TGTGCCAGCAGTGGCCATAGCAATCAGCCCCAGCATTTT. It codes for CASSGHSNQPQHF.

This clonotype was counted at least ten times. The chain uses TRBV20-1 and TRBJ2-5; a possible D gene is TRBD1 (5 bases). Trimming removed 3 bases from V and 3 bases from J, with 14 bases in between. Germline-derived CDR1 and CDR2 are DFQATT and SNEGSKA (reference sequence). CDR3 length: 14 amino acids. Here the CDR3 reads CSARPPQGKETQYF. CDR3 DNA sequence: TGCAGTGCTAGGCCCCCGCAGGGAAAAGAGACCCAGTACTTC.